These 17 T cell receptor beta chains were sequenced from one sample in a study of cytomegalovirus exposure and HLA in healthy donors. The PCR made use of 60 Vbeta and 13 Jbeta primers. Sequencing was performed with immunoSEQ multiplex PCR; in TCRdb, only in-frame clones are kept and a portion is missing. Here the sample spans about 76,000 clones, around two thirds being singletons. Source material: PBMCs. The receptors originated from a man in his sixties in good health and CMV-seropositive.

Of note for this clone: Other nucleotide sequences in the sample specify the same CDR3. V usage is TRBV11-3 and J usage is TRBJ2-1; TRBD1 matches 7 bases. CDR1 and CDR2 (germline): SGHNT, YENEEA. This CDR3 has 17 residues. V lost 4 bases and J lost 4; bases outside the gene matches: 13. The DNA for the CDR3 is TGTGCCAGCAGCTCCCTGTCTCCAGGGGGAGAGTACAATGAGCAGTTCTTC. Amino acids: CASSSLSPGGEYNEQFF.

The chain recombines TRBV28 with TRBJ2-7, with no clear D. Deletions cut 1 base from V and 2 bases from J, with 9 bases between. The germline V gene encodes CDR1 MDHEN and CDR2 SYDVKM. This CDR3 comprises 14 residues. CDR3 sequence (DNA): TGTGCCAGCAGTTTATTCGGCAGCGCCTACGAGCAGTACTTC. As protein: CASSLFGSAYEQYF. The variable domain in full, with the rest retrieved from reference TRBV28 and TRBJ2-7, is DVKVTQSSRYLVKRTGEKVFLECVQDMDHENMFWYRQDPGLGLRLIYFSYDVKMKEKGDIPEGYSVSREKKERFSLILESASTNQTSMYLCASSLFGSAYEQYFGPGTRLTVT.

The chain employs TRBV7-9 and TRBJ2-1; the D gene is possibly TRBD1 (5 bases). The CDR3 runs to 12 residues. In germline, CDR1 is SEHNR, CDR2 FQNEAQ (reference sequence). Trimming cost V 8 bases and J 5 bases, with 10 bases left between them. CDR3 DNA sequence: TGTGCCAGCGAAGCAGGGCACAATGAGCAGTTCTTC. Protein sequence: CASEAGHNEQFF.

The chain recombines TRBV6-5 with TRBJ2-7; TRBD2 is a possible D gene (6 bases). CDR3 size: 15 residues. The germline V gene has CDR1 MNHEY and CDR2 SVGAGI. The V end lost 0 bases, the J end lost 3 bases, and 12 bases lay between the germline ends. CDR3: CASSYSWGESYEQYF. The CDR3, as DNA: TGTGCCAGCAGTTACTCGTGGGGGGAGAGCTACGAGCAGTACTTC.

The CDR3 sequence is CASSSPGQSYEQYF. The CDR3 DNA reads as TGTGCCAGCAGCTCGCCGGGACAAAGCTACGAGCAGTACTTC. V and J are TRBV5-4 and TRBJ2-7; TRBD1 might be the D (6 bases). The V gene's germline CDR1 is SGHNT and CDR2 YYREEE (reference sequence). CDR3 length equals 14 residues. The ends were cut back, 3 bases at V and 3 bases at J, with 13 bases in the middle.

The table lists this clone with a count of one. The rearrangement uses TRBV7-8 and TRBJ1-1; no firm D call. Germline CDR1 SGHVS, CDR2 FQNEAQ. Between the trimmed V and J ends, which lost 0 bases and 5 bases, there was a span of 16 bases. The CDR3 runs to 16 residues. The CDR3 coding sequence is TGTGCCAGCAGCTTAGCGGCGGGGAAGAGGGAAACTGAAGCTTTCTTT. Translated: CASSLAAGKRETEAFF.

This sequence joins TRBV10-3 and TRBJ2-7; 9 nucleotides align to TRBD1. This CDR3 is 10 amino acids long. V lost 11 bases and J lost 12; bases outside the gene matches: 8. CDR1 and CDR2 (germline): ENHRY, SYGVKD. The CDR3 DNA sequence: TGTGCCCTAAGGGGGGACAGGGTGTACTTC. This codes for CALRGDRVYF.

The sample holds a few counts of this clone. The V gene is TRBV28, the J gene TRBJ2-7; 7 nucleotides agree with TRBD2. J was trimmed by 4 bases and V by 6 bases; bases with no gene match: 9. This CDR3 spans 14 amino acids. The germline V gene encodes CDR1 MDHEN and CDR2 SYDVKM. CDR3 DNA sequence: TGTGCCAGCAGCCCCCCACTAGCGTCATACGAGCAGTACTTC. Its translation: CASSPPLASYEQYF. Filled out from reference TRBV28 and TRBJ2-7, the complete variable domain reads DVKVTQSSRYLVKRTGEKVFLECVQDMDHENMFWYRQDPGLGLRLIYFSYDVKMKEKGDIPEGYSVSREKKERFSLILESASTNQTSMYLCASSPPLASYEQYFGPGTRLTVT.

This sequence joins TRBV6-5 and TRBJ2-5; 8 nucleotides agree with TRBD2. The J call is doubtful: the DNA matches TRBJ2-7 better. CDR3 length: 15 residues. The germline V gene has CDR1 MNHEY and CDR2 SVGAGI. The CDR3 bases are TGTGCCAGCAGTTACTCGAGGCGGGGGGTCTACGAGCAGTACTTC. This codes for CASSYSRRGVYEQYF.

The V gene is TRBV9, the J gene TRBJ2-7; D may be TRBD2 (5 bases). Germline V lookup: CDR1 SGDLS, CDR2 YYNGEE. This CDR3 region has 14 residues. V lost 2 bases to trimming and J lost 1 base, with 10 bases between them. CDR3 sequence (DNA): TGTGCCAGCAGCGTGACAAGCGGTTCCTACGAGCAGTACTTC. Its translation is CASSVTSGSYEQYF.

As DNA, the CDR3 is TGTGCCACCAGCAGAGATAGGGCCGGGACTAGTCGTTACGAGCAGTACTTC. Its translation is CATSRDRAGTSRYEQYF. V and J are TRBV15 and TRBJ2-7; the match to TRBD2 covers 8 bases. The CDR3 consists of 17 residues. J was trimmed by 4 bases and V by 0 bases; bases with no gene match: 11. Germline CDR1 LNHNV, CDR2 YYDKDF (reference sequence).

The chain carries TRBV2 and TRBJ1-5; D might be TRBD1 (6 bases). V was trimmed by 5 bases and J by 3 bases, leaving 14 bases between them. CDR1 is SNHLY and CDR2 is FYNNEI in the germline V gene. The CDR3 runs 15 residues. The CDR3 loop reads CASSPRQALNQPQHF. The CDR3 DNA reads TGTGCCAGCAGTCCACGACAGGCTCTCAATCAGCCCCAGCATTTT.

CDR3 protein: CASSERERISFF. CDR3 sequence (DNA): TGTGCCAGCAGCGAGAGAGAGCGGATATCTTTCTTT. The chain is built from TRBV4-2 and TRBJ1-1; D not resolved. V was cut by 5 bases and J by 12 bases, with 16 bases left in between. This CDR3 region has 12 residues. Germline V lookup: CDR1 LGHNA, CDR2 YNFKEQ.

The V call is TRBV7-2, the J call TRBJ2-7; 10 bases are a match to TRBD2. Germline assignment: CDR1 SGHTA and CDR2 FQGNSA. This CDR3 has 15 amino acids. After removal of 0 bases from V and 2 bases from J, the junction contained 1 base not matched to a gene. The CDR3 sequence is CASSLAAGGPYEQYF. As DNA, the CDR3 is TGTGCCAGCAGCTTAGCAGCGGGGGGGCCCTACGAGCAGTACTTC.

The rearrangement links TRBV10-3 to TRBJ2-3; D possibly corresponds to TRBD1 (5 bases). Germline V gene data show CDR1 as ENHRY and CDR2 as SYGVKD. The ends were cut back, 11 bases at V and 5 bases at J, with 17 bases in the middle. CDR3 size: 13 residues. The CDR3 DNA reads TGTGCCTCAAAGTACGGGCAGGGAGATACGCAGTATTTT. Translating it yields CASKYGQGDTQYF.

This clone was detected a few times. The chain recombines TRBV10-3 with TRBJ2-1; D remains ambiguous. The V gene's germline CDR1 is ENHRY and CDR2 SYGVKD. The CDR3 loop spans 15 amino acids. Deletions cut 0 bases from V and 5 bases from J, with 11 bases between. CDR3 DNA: TGTGCCATCAGTGAGTCACTTATGAGGAACAATGAGCAGTTCTTC. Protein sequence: CAISESLMRNNEQFF.

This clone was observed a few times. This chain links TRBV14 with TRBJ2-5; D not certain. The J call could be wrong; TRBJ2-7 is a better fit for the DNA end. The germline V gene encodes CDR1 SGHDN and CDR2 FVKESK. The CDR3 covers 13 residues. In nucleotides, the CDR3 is TGTGCCAGCAGCCCTCAAGCCCGCTACGAGCAGTACTTC. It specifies CASSPQARYEQYF.